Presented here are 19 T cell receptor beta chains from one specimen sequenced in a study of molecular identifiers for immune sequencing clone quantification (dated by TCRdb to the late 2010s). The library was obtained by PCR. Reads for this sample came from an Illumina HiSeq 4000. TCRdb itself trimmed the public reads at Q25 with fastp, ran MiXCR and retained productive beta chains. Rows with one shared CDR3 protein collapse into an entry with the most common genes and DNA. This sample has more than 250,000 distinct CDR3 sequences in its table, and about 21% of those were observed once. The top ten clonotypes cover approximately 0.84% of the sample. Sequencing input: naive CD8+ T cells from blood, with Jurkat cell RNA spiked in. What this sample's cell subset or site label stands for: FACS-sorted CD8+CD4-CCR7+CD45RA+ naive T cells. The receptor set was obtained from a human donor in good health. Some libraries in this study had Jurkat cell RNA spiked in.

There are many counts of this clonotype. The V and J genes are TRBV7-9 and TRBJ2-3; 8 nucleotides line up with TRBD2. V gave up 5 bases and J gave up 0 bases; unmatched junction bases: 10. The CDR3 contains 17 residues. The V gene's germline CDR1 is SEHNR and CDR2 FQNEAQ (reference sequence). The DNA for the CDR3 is TGTGCCAGCAGCCTCGGGGTAGGCGGGAGGAGCACAGATACGCAGTATTTT. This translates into CASSLGVGGRSTDTQYF. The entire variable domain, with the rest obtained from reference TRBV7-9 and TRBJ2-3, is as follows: DTGVSQNPRHKITKRGQNVTFRCDPISEHNRLYWYRQTLGQGPEFLTYFQNEAQLEKSRLLSDRFSAERPKGSFSTLEIQRTEQGDSAMYLCASSLGVGGRSTDTQYFGPGTRLTVL.

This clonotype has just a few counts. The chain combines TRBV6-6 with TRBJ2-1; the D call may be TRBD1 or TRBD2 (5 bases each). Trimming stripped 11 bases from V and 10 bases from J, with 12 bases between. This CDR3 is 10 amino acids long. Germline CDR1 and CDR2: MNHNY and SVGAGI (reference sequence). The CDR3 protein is CAGGKGEQFF. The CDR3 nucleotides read TGTGCCGGGGGAAAGGGAGAGCAGTTCTTC.

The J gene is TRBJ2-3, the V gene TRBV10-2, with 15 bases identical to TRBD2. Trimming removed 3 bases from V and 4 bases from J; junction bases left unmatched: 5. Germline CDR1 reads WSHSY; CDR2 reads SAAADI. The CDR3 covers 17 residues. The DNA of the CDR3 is TGCGCCAGCAGTGACGGGACTAGCGGGGGGTTTGCAGATACGCAGTATTTT. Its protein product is CASSDGTSGGFADTQYF.

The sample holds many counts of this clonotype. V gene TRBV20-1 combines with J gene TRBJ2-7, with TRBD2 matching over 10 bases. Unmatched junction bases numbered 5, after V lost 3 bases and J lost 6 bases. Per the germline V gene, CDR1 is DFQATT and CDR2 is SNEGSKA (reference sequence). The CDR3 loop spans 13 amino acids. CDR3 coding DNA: TGCAGTGCTAGGGCCAGCGGGAGGGTCGAGCAGTACTTC. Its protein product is CSARASGRVEQYF.

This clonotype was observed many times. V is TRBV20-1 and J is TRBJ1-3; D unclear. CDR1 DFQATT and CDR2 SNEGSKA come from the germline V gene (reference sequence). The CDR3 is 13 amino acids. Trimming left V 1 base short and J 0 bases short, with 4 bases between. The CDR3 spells CSARGNSGNTIYF. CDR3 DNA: TGCAGTGCTAGAGGAAACTCTGGAAACACCATATATTTT.

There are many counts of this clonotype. The DNA of the CDR3 is TGTGCTAGTGGTTTTGGCCAAAACACTGAAGCTTTCTTT. This translates into CASGFGQNTEAFF. The chain employs TRBV12-5 and TRBJ1-1, with unresolved D. This CDR3 spans 13 amino acids. CDR1 is LGHNT, CDR2 FRNRAP, per germline. Trimming took 3 bases from V and 2 from J, leaving 7 bases between them.

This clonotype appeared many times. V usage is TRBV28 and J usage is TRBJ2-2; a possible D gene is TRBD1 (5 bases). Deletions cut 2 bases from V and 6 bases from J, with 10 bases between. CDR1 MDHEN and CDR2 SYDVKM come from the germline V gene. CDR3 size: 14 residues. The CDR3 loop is CASSLKGVAGELFF. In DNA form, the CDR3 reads TGTGCCAGCAGTTTAAAAGGGGTGGCCGGGGAGCTGTTTTTT.

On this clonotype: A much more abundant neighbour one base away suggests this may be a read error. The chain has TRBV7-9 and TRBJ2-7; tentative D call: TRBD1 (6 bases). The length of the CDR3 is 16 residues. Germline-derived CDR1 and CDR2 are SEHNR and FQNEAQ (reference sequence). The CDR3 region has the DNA TGTGCCAGCGGCTTAAATCCCGGACAGCCTAGCTACGAGCAGTACTTC. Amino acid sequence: CASGLNPGQPSYEQYF.

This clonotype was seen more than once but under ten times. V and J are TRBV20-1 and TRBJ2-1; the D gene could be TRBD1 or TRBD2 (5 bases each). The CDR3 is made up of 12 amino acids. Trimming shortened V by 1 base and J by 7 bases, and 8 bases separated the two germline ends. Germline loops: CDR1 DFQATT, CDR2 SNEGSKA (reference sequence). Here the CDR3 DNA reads TGCAGTGCTAGAGGGGGACGGAATGAGCAGTTCTTC. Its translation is CSARGGRNEQFF.

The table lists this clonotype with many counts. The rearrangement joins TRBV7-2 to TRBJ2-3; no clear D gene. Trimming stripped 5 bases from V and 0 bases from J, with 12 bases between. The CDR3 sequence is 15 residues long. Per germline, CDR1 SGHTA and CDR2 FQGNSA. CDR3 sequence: CASSPPILSTDTQYF. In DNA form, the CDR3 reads TGTGCCAGCAGCCCGCCGATCCTAAGCACAGATACGCAGTATTTT.

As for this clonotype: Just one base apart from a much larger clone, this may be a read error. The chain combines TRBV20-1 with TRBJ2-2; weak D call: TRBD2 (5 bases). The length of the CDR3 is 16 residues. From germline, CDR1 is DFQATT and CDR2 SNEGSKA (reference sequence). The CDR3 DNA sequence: TGCAGTGCTAGAGATGTGGGTCTCACCGACACCGGGGAGCTGTCTTTT. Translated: CSARDVGLTDTGELSF.

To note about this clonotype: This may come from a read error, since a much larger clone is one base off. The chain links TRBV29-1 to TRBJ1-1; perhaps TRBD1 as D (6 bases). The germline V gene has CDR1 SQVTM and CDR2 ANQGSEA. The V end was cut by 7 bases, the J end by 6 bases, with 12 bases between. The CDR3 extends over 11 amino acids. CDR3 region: CSAVEGAEAFF. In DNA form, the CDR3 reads TGCAGCGCTGTAGAGGGGGCTGAAGCTTTCTTT.

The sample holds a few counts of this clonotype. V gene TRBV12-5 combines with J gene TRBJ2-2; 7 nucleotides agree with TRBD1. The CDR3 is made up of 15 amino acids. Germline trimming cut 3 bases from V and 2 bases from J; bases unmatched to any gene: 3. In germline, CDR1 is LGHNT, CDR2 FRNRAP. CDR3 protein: CASGLDRANTGELFF. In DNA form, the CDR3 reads TGTGCTAGTGGTTTAGACAGGGCAAACACCGGGGAGCTGTTTTTT.

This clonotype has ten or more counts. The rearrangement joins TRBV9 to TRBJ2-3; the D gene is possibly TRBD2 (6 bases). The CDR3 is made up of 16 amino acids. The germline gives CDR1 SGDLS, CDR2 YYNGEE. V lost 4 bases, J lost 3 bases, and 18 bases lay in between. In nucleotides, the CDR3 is TGTGCCAGCAGCCTTCCTGCGGGGTCCCTGACAGATACGCAGTATTTT. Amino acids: CASSLPAGSLTDTQYF.

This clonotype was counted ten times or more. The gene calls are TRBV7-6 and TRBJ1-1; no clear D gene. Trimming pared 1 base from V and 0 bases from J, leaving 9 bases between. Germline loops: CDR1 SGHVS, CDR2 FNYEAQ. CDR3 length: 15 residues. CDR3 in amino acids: CASSLEPLMNTEAFF. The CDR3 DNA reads TGTGCCAGCAGCTTAGAGCCTTTAATGAACACTGAAGCTTTCTTT.

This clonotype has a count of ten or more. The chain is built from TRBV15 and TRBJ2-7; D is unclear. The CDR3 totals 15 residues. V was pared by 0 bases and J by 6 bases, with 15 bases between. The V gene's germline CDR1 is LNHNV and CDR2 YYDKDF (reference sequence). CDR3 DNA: TGTGCCACCAGCAGAGATATGGGGATCACTTCCGAGCAGTACTTC. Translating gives CATSRDMGITSEQYF.

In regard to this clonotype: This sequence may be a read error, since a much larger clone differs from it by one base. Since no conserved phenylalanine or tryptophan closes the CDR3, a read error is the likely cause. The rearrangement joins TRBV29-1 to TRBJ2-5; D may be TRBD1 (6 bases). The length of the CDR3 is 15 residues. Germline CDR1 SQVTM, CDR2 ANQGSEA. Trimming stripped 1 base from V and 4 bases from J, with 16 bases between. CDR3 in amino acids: CSVEVKPGDAETQYS. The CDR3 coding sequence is TGCAGCGTTGAAGTTAAGCCAGGGGATGCAGAGACCCAGTACTCC.

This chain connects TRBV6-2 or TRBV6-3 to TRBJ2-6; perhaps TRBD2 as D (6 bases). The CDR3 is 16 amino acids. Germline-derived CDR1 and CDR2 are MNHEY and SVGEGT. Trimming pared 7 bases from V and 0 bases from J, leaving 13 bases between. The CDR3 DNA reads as TGTGCCAGCACTTCGGGGGATCTCTCTGGGGCCAACGTCCTGACTTTC. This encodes CASTSGDLSGANVLTF.

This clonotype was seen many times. The DNA of the CDR3 is TGTGCCAGCAGCCGTAGCCGGGGAACCGGGCCTAACGATGAAAAACTGTTTTTT. Encoded protein: CASSRSRGTGPNDEKLFF. This sequence joins TRBV7-9 and TRBJ1-4, with D unclear. The CDR3 is 18 residues long. CDR1 SEHNR and CDR2 FQNEAQ come from the germline V gene (reference sequence). The ends were cut back, 5 bases at V and 6 bases at J, with 25 bases in the middle.